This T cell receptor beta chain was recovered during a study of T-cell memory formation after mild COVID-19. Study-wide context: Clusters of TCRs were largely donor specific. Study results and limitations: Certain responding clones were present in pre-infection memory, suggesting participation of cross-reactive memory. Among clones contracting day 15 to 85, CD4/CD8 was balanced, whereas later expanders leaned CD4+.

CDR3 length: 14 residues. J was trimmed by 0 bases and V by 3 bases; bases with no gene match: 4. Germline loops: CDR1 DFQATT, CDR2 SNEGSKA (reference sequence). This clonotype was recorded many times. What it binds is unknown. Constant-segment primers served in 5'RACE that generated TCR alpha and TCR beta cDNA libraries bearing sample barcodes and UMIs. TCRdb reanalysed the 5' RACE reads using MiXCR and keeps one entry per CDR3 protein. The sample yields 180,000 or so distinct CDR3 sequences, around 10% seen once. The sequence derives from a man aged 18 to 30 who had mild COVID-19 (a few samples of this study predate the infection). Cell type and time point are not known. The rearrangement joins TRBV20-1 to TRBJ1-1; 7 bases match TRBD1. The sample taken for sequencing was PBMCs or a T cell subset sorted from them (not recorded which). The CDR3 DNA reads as TGCAGTGCTAGGGCCGGGACAGTGAACACTGAAGCTTTCTTT. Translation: CSARAGTVNTEAFF.